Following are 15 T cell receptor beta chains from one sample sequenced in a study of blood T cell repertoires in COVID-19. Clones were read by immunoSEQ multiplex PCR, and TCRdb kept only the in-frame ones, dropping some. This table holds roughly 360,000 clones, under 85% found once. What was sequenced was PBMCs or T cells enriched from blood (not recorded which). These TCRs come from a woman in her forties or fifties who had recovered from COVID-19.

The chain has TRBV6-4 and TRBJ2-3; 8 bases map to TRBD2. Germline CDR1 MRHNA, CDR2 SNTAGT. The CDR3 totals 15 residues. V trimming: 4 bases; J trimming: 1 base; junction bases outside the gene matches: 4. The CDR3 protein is CASSGLAGGTDTQYF. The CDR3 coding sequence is TGTGCCAGCAGTGGGCTAGCGGGCGGCACAGATACGCAGTATTTT.

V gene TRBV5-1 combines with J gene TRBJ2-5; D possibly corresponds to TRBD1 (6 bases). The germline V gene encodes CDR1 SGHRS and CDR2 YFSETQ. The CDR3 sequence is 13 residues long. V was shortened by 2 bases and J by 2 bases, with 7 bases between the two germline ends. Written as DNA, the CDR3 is TGCGCCAGCAGCTTTCAGGGGCAAGAGACCCAGTACTTC. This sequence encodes CASSFQGQETQYF.

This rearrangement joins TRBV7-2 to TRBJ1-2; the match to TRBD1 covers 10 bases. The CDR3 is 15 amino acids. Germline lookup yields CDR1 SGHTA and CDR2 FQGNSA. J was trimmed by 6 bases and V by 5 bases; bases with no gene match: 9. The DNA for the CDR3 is TGTGCCAGCAGCGCGAACTCCGGGACAGGGGATGGCTACACCTTC. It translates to CASSANSGTGDGYTF.

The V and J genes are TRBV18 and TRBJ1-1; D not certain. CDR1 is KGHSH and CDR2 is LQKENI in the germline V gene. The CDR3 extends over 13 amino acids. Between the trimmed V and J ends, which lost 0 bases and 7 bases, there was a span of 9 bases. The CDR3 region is CASSPPNGLEAFF. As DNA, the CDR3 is TGTGCCAGCTCACCACCGAACGGACTTGAAGCTTTCTTT. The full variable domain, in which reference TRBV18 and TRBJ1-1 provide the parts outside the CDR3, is NAGVMQNPRHLVRRRGQEARLRCSPMKGHSHVYWYRQLPEEGLKFMVYLQKENIIDESGMPKERFSAEFPKEGPSILRIQQVVRGDSAAYFCASSPPNGLEAFFGQGTRLTVV.

This chain's CDR3 is CASSYLQENRVLTF. The CDR3, as DNA: TGTGCCAGCAGCTACCTTCAGGAAAACCGCGTCCTGACTTTC. This sequence joins TRBV7-9 and TRBJ2-6; no clear D. Trimming removed 4 bases from V and 12 bases from J, with 16 bases in between. The CDR3 extends over 14 amino acids. Germline V lookup: CDR1 SEHNR, CDR2 FQNEAQ (reference sequence).

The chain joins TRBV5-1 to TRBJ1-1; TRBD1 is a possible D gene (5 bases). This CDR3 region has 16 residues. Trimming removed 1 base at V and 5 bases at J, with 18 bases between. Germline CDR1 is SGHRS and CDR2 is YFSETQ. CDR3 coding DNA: TGCGCCAGCAGCTTGTATGCGGGACCTGGAAAAACTGAAGCTTTCTTT. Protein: CASSLYAGPGKTEAFF.

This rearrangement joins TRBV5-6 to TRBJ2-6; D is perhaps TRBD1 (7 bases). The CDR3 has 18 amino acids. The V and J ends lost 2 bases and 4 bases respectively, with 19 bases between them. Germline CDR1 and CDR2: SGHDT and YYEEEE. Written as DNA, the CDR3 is TGTGCCAGCAGCTTTGTAGGTCGGGGGACAGCCGGGGCCAACGTCCTGACTTTC. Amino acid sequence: CASSFVGRGTAGANVLTF.

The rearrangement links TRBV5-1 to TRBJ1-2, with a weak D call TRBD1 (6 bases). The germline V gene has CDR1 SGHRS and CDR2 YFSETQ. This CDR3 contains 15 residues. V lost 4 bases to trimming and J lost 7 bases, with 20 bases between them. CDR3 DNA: TGCGCCAGCAGCCCTTCAGGTCAGGTACAGGGTGGCTACACCTTC. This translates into CASSPSGQVQGGYTF. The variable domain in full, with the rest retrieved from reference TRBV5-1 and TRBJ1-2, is KAGVTQTPRYLIKTRGQQVTLSCSPISGHRSVSWYQQTPGQGLQFLFEYFSETQRNKGNFPGRFSGRQFSNSRSEMNVSTLELGDSALYLCASSPSGQVQGGYTFGSGTRLTVV.

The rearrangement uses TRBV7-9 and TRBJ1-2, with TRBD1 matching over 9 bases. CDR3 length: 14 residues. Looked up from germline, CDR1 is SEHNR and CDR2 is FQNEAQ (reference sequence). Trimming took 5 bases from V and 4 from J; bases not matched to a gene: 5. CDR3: CASSGGQGIYGYTF. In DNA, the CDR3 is TGTGCCAGCAGCGGGGGACAGGGCATCTATGGCTACACCTTC.

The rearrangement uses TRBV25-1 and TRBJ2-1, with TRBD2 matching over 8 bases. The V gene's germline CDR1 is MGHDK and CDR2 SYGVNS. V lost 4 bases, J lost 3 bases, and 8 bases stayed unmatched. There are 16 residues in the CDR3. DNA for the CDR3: TGTGCCAGCAGTGGGTCCGGGACTAGGGTCTACAATGAGCAGTTCTTC. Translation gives CASSGSGTRVYNEQFF.

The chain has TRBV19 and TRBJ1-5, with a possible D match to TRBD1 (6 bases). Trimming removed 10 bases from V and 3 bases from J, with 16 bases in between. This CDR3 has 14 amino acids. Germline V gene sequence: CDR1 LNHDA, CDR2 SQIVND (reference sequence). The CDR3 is CATHQGHLNQPQHF. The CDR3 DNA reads TGTGCCACCCACCAGGGGCACCTCAATCAGCCCCAGCATTTT.

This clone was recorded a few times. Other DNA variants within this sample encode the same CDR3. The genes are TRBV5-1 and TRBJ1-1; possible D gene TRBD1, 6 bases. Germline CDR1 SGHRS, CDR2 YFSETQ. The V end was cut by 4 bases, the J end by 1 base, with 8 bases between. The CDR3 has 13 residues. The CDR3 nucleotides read TGCGCCAGCAGCCTGACAGGGAACACTGAAGCTTTCTTT. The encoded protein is CASSLTGNTEAFF.

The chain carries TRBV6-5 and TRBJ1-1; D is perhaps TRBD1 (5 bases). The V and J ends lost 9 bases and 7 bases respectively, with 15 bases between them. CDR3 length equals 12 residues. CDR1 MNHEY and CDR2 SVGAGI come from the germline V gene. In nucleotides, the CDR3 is TGTGCCAGTGGGAGGGGCAGGATTGAAGCTTTCTTT. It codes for CASGRGRIEAFF.

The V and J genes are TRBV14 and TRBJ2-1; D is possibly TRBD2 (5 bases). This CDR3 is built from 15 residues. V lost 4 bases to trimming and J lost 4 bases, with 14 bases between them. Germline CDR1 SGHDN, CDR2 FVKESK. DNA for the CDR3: TGTGCCAGCAGCCCGAACTGGTCGGGATACAATGAGCAGTTCTTC. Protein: CASSPNWSGYNEQFF.

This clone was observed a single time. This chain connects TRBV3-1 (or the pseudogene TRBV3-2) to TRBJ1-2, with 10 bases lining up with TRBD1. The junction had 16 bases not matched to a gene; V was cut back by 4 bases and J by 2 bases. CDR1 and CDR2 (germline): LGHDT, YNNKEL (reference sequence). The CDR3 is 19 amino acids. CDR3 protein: CASSPGQGQAEAGNYGYTF. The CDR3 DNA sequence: TGTGCCAGCAGCCCGGGACAGGGGCAGGCCGAGGCTGGGAACTATGGCTACACCTTC.